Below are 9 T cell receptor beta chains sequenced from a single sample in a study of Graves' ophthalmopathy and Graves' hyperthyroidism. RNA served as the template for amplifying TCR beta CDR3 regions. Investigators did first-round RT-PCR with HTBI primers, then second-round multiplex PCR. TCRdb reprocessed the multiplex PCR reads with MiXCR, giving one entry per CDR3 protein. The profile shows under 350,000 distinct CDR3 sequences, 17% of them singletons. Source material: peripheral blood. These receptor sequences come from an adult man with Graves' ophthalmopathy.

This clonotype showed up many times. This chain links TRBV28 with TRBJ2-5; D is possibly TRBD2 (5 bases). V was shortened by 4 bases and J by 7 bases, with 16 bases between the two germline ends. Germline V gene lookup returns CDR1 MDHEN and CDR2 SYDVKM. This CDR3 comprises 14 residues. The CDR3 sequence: CASSSRTSAGTQYF. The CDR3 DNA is TGTGCCAGCAGTTCACGGACTTCGGCGGGGACCCAGTACTTC.

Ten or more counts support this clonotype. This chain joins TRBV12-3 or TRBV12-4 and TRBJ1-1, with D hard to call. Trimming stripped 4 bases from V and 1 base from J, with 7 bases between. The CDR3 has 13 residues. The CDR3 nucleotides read TGTGCCAGCAGTTGGCAGGAGAACACTGAAGCTTTCTTT. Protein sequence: CASSWQENTEAFF.

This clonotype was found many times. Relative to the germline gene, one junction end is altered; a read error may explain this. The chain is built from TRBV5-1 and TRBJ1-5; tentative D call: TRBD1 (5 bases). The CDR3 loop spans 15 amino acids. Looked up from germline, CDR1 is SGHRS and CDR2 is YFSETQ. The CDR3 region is CATSGCLGLREPQHF. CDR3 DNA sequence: TGCGCCACCAGCGGGTGTTTGGGGCTGCGGGAGCCCCAGCATTTT.

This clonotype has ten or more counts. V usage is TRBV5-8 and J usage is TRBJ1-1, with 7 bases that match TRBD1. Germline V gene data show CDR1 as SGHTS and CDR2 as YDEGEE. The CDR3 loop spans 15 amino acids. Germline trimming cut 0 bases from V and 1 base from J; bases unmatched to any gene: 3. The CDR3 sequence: CASSLGDRSNTEAFF. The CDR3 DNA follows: TGTGCCAGCAGCTTGGGGGACAGATCGAACACTGAAGCTTTCTTT.

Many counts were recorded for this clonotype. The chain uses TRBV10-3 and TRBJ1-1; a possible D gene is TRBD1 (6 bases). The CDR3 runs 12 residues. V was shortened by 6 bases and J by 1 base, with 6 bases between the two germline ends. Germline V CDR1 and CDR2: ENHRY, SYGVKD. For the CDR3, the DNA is TGTGCCATCAGGGGACAGAACACTGAAGCTTTCTTT. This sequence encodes CAIRGQNTEAFF.

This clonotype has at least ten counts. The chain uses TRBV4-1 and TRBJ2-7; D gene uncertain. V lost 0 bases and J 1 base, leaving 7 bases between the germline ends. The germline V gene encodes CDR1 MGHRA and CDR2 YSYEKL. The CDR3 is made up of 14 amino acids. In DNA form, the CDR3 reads TGCGCCAGCAGCCAAGAGTACGGGTCCTACGAGCAGTACTTC. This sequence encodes CASSQEYGSYEQYF.

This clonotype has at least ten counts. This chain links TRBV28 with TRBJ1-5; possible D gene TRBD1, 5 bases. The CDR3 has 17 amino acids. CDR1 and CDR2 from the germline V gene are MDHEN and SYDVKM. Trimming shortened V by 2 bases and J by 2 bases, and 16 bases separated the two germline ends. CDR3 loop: CASSLGAGMLGNQPQHF. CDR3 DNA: TGTGCCAGCAGTTTAGGGGCAGGGATGTTGGGCAATCAGCCCCAGCATTTT.

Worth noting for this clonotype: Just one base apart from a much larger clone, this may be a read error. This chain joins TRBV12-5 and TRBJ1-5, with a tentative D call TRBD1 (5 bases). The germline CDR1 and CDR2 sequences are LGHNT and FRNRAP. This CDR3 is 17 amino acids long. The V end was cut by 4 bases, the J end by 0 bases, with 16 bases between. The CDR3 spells CASGCLGAYHSNQPQHF. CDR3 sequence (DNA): TGTGCTAGTGGTTGCCTCGGGGCTTACCATAGCAATCAGCCCCAGCATTTT.

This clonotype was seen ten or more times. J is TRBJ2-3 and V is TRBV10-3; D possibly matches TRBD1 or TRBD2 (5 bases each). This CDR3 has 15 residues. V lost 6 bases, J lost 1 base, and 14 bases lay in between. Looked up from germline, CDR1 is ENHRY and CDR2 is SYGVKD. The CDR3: CAISQPGDGTDTQYF. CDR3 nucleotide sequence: TGTGCCATCAGCCAACCTGGGGACGGCACAGATACGCAGTATTTT.